The 23 T cell receptor beta chains below were found in one sample sequenced in a study of CD8+ T cells in alopecia areata. Treatment defined: oral pan-JAK inhibitor, 5-10 mg twice daily. cDNA serving as the sequencing template came from extracted, reverse transcribed RNA. Method: immunoSEQ multiplex PCR; TCRdb's copy keeps in-frame clones and lacks some. The sample carries hundreds of thousands of clones, around three fifths recorded once. The specimen was CD4+ T cells sorted from blood, collected at week 52, from a patient treated with tofacitinib. All receptors come from a human donor with alopecia areata.

This chain joins TRBV15 and TRBJ2-2; perhaps TRBD2 as D (5 bases). This CDR3 is built from 16 residues. CDR1 and CDR2 from the germline V gene are LNHNV and YYDKDF (reference sequence). V was shortened by 0 bases and J by 2 bases, with 10 bases between the two germline ends. The CDR3 is CATSRDFRENTGELFF. In DNA form, the CDR3 reads TGTGCCACCAGCAGAGATTTCCGGGAAAACACCGGGGAGCTGTTTTTT.

This clone was seen a few times. This chain joins TRBV30 and TRBJ1-5; no firm D call. There are 9 residues in the CDR3. The germline V and J ends were trimmed by 3 bases and 7 bases, with 1 base remaining between them. Germline CDR1 reads GTSNPN; CDR2 reads SVGIG (reference sequence). Here the CDR3 DNA reads TGTGCCTGGAGACAGCCCCAGCATTTT. Residues: CAWRQPQHF.

V and J are TRBV6-5 and TRBJ1-6; D is unresolved. V was clipped by 2 bases and J by 2 bases, with 7 bases between them. Germline CDR1 is MNHEY and CDR2 is SVGAGI. The CDR3 consists of 15 residues. The CDR3 DNA reads TGTGCCAGCAGTTACGGTCTGGCCTATAATTCACCCCTCCACTTT. Translated: CASSYGLAYNSPLHF.

The chain is built from TRBV9 and TRBJ2-5, with 7 bases matching TRBD2. CDR3 size: 13 residues. V lost 4 bases, J lost 2 bases, and 2 bases stayed unmatched. The V gene's germline CDR1 is SGDLS and CDR2 YYNGEE. CDR3 sequence (DNA): TGTGCCAGCAGCATCGGGGGGCAAGAGACCCAGTACTTC. It codes for CASSIGGQETQYF. The variable domain in full, completed from reference TRBV9 and TRBJ2-5, reads DSGVTQTPKHLITATGQRVTLRCSPRSGDLSVYWYQQSLDQGLQFLIQYYNGEERAKGNILERFSAQQFPDLHSELNLSSLELGDSALYFCASSIGGQETQYFGPGTRLLVL.

The chain couples TRBV30 to TRBJ2-7, with D tentatively TRBD2 (6 bases). Germline-derived CDR1 and CDR2 are GTSNPN and SVGIG (reference sequence). The CDR3 length is 13 residues. V lost 2 bases, J lost 3 bases, and 11 bases lay in between. CDR3 nucleotide sequence: TGTGCCTGGAGTCAGGGAGGTTACTACGAGCAGTACTTC. The encoded protein is CAWSQGGYYEQYF.

V gene TRBV4-1 combines with J gene TRBJ1-1, with 9 bases matching TRBD1. The junction had 7 bases not matched to a gene; V was cut back by 1 base and J by 7 bases. Germline V gives CDR1 MGHRA, CDR2 YSYEKL. The CDR3 has 15 residues. CDR3 residues: CASSQVPGQGIEAFF. The CDR3 region has the DNA TGCGCCAGCAGCCAAGTTCCGGGACAGGGCATTGAAGCTTTCTTT.

The chain joins TRBV9 to TRBJ2-2; 7 nucleotides match TRBD1. The CDR3 consists of 18 residues. V shed 4 bases and J 6 bases; nucleotides not matched to a gene: 18. From germline, CDR1 is SGDLS and CDR2 YYNGEE. CDR3 DNA sequence: TGTGCCAGCAGCTCTAAACCGCCCGACAGGGTTTCATCCGGGGAGCTGTTTTTT. Translating it yields CASSSKPPDRVSSGELFF.

V and J are TRBV7-9 and TRBJ1-6; a weak D match, TRBD1 (6 bases). The V and J ends lost 3 bases and 10 bases respectively, with 7 bases between them. Germline V CDR1 and CDR2: SEHNR, FQNEAQ (reference sequence). The CDR3 runs to 12 residues. The chain's CDR3 is CASSFQGSPLHF. As DNA, the CDR3 is TGTGCCAGCAGCTTTCAGGGGTCACCCCTCCACTTT.

This chain connects TRBV30 to TRBJ2-1, with D tentatively TRBD2 (6 bases). CDR1 is GTSNPN, CDR2 SVGIG, per germline (reference sequence). V was trimmed by 2 bases and J by 3 bases, leaving 8 bases between them. This CDR3 is 13 amino acids long. The DNA for the CDR3 is TGTGCCTGGAGTCCCGGGGGCTACAATGAGCAGTTCTTC. Residues: CAWSPGGYNEQFF.

The V and J genes are TRBV30 and TRBJ2-2, with D possibly being TRBD1 or TRBD2 (6 bases each). Germline V gives CDR1 GTSNPN, CDR2 SVGIG (reference sequence). This CDR3 region has 13 residues. V shed 4 bases and J shed 7 bases, with 13 bases lying between them. CDR3: CAWTLGGHGELFF. CDR3 DNA: TGTGCCTGGACCCTAGGGGGGCACGGGGAGCTGTTTTTT.

This clone showed up just a few times. This chain uses TRBV9 with TRBJ1-1; the D is unclear. Trimming took 0 bases from V and 0 from J, leaving 9 bases between them. Germline V gene data show CDR1 as SGDLS and CDR2 as YYNGEE. The CDR3 sequence is 15 residues long. The CDR3 sequence is CASSVEGALNTEAFF. CDR3 nucleotides: TGTGCCAGCAGCGTAGAGGGCGCATTGAACACTGAAGCTTTCTTT.

The chain carries TRBV30 and TRBJ1-5; weak D call: TRBD1 (6 bases). The CDR3 sequence is 14 residues long. Trimming removed 0 bases at V and 6 bases at J, with 12 bases between. The germline V gene has CDR1 GTSNPN and CDR2 SVGIG (reference sequence). CDR3 nucleotide sequence: TGTGCCTGGAGTGTGCCGTCACAGGGTCAGCCCCAGCATTTT. Translated: CAWSVPSQGQPQHF.

The rearrangement joins TRBV25-1 to TRBJ2-5; D may be TRBD1 (5 bases). The closer fit of TRBJ2-7 to the DNA end suggests the J call may be wrong. In germline, CDR1 is MGHDK, CDR2 SYGVNS. This CDR3 region has 15 residues. CDR3 bases: TGTGCCAGCAGTGAATACAGGACACCCTCCTACGAGCAGTACTTC. Its translation is CASSEYRTPSYEQYF.

This clone occurred a few times. V gene TRBV11-2 combines with J gene TRBJ1-3; a possible D gene is TRBD1 (6 bases). The V end lost 5 bases, the J end lost 0 bases, and 14 bases lay between the germline ends. The CDR3 length is 16 residues. Germline V CDR1 and CDR2: SGHAT, FQNNGV. The CDR3 reads CASSPWTVHSGNTIYF. The CDR3 coding sequence is TGTGCCAGCAGCCCGTGGACAGTACACTCTGGAAACACCATATATTTT.

The V gene is TRBV9, the J gene TRBJ1-2; the D is unclear. Per the germline V gene, CDR1 is SGDLS and CDR2 is YYNGEE. This CDR3 contains 12 residues. V lost 2 bases, J lost 8 bases, and 10 bases lay in between. DNA of the CDR3: TGTGCCAGCAGCGTTGGGCGCCGGGGCTACACCTTC. It is translated as CASSVGRRGYTF.

Only one count was recorded for this clone. At one end the junction does not follow the germline gene, possibly because of a read error. J is TRBJ1-5 and V is TRBV2, with D unclear. The CDR3 has 13 amino acids. CDR1 and CDR2 (germline): SNHLY, FYNNEI. The CDR3 is CASIEDSNQPQHF. The CDR3 bases are TGTGCCAGCATTGAAGATAGCAATCAGCCCCAGCATTTT.

This clone was detected only a few times. V is TRBV9 and J is TRBJ1-1, with no clear D. The V end lost 0 bases, the J end lost 3 bases, and 6 bases lay between the germline ends. Germline-derived CDR1 and CDR2 are SGDLS and YYNGEE. CDR3 length: 13 amino acids. The CDR3 spells CASSVGWDTEAFF. In nucleotides, the CDR3 is TGTGCCAGCAGCGTAGGTTGGGACACTGAAGCTTTCTTT.

V is TRBV5-6 and J is TRBJ2-3; tentative D call: TRBD1 (6 bases). The CDR3 is 15 amino acids. CDR1 and CDR2 (germline): SGHDT, YYEEEE. Trimming removed 0 bases from V and 2 bases from J, with 10 bases in between. CDR3 in DNA: TGTGCCAGCAGCTTGGTCGGGACACTCACAGATACGCAGTATTTT. Protein: CASSLVGTLTDTQYF.

This clone was found a few times. CDR3 nucleotide sequence: TGTGCCAGCAGCTGGACAGGAAACGAGCAGTACTTC. It is translated as CASSWTGNEQYF. The chain couples TRBV7-2 to TRBJ2-7; 7 bases align to TRBD1. This CDR3 region has 12 residues. CDR1 SGHTA and CDR2 FQGNSA come from the germline V gene. With V trimmed by 4 bases and J by 5 bases, 2 bases remained unmatched.

This chain joins TRBV6-6 and TRBJ1-2, with unresolved D. The CDR3 length is 14 residues. From germline, CDR1 is MNHNY and CDR2 SVGAGI (reference sequence). Trimming stripped 2 bases from V and 14 bases from J, with 21 bases between. The DNA of the CDR3 is TGTGCCAGCAGTTACAACGACCAGGTTACGATCTATACCTTC. Encoded protein: CASSYNDQVTIYTF.

This rearrangement joins TRBV15 to TRBJ1-6; perhaps TRBD1 as D (6 bases). The V end lost 1 base, the J end lost 0 bases, and 10 bases lay between the germline ends. Looked up from germline, CDR1 is LNHNV and CDR2 is YYDKDF (reference sequence). The CDR3 sequence is 17 residues long. The DNA of the CDR3 is TGTGCCACCAGCAGAGTTGACAGGAGCTCCTATAATTCACCCCTCCACTTT. Protein: CATSRVDRSSYNSPLHF.

The chain combines TRBV29-1 with TRBJ1-1; D is undetermined. V was pared by 2 bases and J by 3 bases, with 10 bases between. Germline V CDR1 and CDR2: SQVTM, ANQGSEA. CDR3 length equals 13 residues. The CDR3 loop is CSVEFYEDTEAFF. The CDR3 DNA sequence: TGCAGCGTTGAATTTTATGAGGACACTGAAGCTTTCTTT. The whole variable domain, remainder taken from reference TRBV29-1 and TRBJ1-1, is SAVISQKPSRDICQRGTSLTIQCQVDSQVTMMFWYRQQPGQSLTLIATANQGSEATYESGFVIDKFPISRPNLTFSTLTVSNMSPEDSSIYLCSVEFYEDTEAFFGQGTRLTVV.

This sequence joins TRBV29-1 and TRBJ2-1, with 7 bases that match TRBD2. This CDR3 comprises 12 residues. V lost 6 bases, J lost 7 bases, and 6 bases stayed unmatched. Germline CDR1 reads SQVTM; CDR2 reads ANQGSEA. The CDR3 DNA reads as TGCAGCGTGGCACTAGCGAGTAATGAGCAGTTCTTC. The encoded protein is CSVALASNEQFF.